This T cell receptor (beta chain) was identified in a study of T cell responses to AZD1222 COVID-19 vaccine. General observations from the study: Repertoires were collected only later (after the peak T cell response had occurred). The reported proportion of spike-specific TCRs targeting unmutated variant regions was nearly half.

This table comes from immunoSEQ multiplex PCR, and its TCRdb copy is limited to in-frame clones, with some not included. The sample carries around 110,000 clones, 92% recorded once. The germline gives CDR1 ENHRY, CDR2 SYGVKD. The CDR3 is 13 residues long. Trimming stripped 6 bases from V and 2 bases from J, with 11 bases between. With respect to this clone: Its antigen remains unknown.

This receptor was taken from an adult who received the AZD1222 COVID-19 vaccine. Sample: peripheral blood, taken 28 days after the second AZD1222 dose. The chain carries TRBV10-3 and TRBJ2-7; a weak D match, TRBD1 (7 bases). CDR3 nucleotide sequence: TGTGCCATCAGGGAGGGGGCCCCCTACGAGCAGTACTTC. Residues: CAIREGAPYEQYF.